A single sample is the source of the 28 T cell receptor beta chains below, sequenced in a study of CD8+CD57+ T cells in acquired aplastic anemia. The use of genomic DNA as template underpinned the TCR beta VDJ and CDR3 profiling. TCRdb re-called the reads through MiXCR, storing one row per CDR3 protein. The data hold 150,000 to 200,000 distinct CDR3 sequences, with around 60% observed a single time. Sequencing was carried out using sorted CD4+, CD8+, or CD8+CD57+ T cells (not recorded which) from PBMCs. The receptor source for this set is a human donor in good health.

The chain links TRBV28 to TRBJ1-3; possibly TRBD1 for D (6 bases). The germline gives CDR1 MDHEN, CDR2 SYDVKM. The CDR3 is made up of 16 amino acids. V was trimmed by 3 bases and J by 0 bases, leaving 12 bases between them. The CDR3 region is CASSLPGHLSGNTIYF. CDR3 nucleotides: TGTGCCAGCAGTTTGCCGGGACACCTCTCTGGAAACACCATATATTTT.

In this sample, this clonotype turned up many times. CDR3 sequence: CASSLQGRGYTF. CDR3 DNA sequence: TGTGCCAGCAGCTTGCAGGGGCGAGGCTACACCTTC. V and J are TRBV7-9 and TRBJ1-2; maybe TRBD1 (6 bases). V lost 3 bases, J lost 8 bases, and 10 bases lay in between. The CDR3 is made up of 12 amino acids. In germline, CDR1 is SEHNR, CDR2 FQNEAQ (reference sequence).

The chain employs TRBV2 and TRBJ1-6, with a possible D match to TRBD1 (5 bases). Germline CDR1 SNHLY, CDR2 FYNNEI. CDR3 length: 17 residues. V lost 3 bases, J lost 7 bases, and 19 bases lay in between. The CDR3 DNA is TGTGCCAGCAGTGACACCGCGGCGACAGTTAGCAATTCACCCCTCCACTTT. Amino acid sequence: CASSDTAATVSNSPLHF.

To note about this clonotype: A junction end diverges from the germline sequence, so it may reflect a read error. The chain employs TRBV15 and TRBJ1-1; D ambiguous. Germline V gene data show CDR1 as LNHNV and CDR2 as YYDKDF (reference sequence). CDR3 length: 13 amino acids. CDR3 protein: CATSRVGGPEAIF. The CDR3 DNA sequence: TGTGCCACCAGCAGAGTGGGAGGGCCTGAAGCTATCTTT.

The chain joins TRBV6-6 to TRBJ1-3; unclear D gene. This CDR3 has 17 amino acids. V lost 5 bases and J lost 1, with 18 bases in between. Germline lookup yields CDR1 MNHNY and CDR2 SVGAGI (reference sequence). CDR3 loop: CASSLSNSGGSGNTIYF. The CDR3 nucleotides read TGTGCCAGCAGTCTTAGCAACTCCGGTGGTTCTGGAAACACCATATATTTT.

In nucleotides, the CDR3 is TGTGCCAGCAGCCAAGCTGACAGGGGGCAATACGAGCAGTACTTC. Translated: CASSQADRGQYEQYF. This sequence joins TRBV3-1 and TRBJ2-7; 10 nucleotides match TRBD1. Germline CDR1 and CDR2: LGHDT and YNNKEL (reference sequence). This CDR3 contains 15 residues. V dropped 1 base and J dropped 4; count of bases not matched to a gene: 4.

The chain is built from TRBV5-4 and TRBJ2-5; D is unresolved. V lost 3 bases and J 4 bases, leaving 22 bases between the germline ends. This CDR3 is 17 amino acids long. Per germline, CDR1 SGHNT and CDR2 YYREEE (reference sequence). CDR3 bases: TGTGCCAGCAGCTGGAACGTTCGTGCTTTCCGGGTAGAGACCCAGTACTTC. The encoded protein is CASSWNVRAFRVETQYF.

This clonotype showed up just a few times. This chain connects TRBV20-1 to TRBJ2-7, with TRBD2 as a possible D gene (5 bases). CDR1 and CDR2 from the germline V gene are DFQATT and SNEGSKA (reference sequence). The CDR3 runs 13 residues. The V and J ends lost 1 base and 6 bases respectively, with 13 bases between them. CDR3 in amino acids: CSARGWEGGEQYF. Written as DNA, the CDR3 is TGCAGTGCTAGAGGGTGGGAAGGAGGCGAGCAGTACTTC.

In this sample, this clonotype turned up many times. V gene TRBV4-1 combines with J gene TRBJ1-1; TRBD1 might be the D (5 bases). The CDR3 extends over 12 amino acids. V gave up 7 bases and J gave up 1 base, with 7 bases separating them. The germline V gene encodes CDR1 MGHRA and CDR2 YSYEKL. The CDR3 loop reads CASIDRNTEAFF. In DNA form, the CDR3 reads TGCGCCAGCATCGACAGGAACACTGAAGCTTTCTTT.

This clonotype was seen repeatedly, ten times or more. The CDR3 reads CASSLSSPGELFF. In DNA, the CDR3 is TGTGCCAGCAGCTTATCTAGCCCCGGGGAGCTGTTTTTT. The gene calls are TRBV7-9 and TRBJ2-2, with D possibly TRBD2 on 5 matching bases. The germline gives CDR1 SEHNR, CDR2 FQNEAQ (reference sequence). The V end lost 2 bases, the J end lost 6 bases, and 7 bases lay between the germline ends. The CDR3 runs to 13 residues.

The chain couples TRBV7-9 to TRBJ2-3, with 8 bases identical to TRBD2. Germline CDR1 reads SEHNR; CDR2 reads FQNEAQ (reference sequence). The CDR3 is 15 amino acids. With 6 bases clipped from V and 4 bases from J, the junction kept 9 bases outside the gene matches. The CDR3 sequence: CASRVDGLASDTQYF. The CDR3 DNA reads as TGTGCCAGCAGAGTTGACGGACTAGCCTCAGATACGCAGTATTTT.

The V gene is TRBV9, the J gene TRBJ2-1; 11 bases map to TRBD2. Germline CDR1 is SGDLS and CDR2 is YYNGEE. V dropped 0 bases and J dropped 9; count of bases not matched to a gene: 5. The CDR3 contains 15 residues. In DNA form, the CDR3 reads TGTGCCAGCAGCGTAGTAGTAGCGGGAGGGATTGAGCAGTTCTTC. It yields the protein CASSVVVAGGIEQFF.

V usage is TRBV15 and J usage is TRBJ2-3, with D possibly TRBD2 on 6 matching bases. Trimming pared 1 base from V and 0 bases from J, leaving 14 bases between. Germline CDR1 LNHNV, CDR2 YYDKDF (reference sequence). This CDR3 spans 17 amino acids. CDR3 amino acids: CATSRGTGGLSTDTQYF. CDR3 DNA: TGTGCCACCAGCAGAGGAACAGGAGGGCTAAGCACAGATACGCAGTATTTT.

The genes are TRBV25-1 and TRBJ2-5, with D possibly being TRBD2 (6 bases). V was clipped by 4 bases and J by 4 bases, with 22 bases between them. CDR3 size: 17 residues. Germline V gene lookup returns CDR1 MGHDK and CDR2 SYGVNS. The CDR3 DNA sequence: TGTGCCAGCAGTGGCGTCGGACCGGGAGCGGAGGTAGAGACCCAGTACTTC. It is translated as CASSGVGPGAEVETQYF.

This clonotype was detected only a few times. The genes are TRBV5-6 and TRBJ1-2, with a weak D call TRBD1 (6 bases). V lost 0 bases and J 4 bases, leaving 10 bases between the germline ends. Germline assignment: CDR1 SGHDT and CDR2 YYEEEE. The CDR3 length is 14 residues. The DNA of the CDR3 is TGTGCCAGCAGCTTGGACAGGGTCTTCTATGGCTACACCTTC. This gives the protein CASSLDRVFYGYTF.

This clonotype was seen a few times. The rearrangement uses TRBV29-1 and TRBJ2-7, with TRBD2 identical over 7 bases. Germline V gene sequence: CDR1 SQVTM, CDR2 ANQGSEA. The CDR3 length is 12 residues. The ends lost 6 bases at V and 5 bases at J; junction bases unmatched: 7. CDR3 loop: CSVAPLADEQYF. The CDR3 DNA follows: TGCAGCGTAGCACCCCTAGCGGACGAGCAGTACTTC.

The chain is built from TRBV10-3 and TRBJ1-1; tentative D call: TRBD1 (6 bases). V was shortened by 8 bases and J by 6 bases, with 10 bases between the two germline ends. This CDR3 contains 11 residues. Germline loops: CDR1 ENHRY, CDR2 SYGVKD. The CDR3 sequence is CAIGGASEAFF. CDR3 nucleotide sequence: TGTGCCATCGGGGGGGCGTCTGAAGCTTTCTTT.

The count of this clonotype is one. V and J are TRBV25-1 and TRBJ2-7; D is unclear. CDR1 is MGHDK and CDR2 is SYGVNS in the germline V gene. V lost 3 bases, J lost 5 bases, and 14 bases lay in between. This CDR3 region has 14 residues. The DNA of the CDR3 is TGTGCCAGCAGTGATGACGGATCTGTGGACGAGCAGTACTTC. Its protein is CASSDDGSVDEQYF.

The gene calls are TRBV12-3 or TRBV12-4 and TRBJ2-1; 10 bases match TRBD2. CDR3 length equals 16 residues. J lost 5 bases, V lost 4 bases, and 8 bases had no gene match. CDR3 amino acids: CASSSVSGRPNNEQFF. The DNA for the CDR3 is TGTGCCAGCAGTTCGGTTAGCGGGAGGCCCAACAATGAGCAGTTCTTC.

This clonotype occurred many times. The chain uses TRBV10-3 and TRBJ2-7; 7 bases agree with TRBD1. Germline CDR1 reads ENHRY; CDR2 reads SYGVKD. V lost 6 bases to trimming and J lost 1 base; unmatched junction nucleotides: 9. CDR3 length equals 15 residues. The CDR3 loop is CAIRAGTVRSYEQYF. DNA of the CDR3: TGTGCCATCAGGGCCGGGACAGTCCGTTCCTACGAGCAGTACTTC.

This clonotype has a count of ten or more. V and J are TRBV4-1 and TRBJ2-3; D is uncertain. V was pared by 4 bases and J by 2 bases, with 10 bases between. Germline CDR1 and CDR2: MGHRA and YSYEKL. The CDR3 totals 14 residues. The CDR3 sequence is CASSLGETTDTQYF. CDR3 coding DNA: TGCGCCAGCAGCCTCGGAGAGACCACAGATACGCAGTATTTT.

The CDR3 loop is CASNAWADTEAFF. Written as DNA, the CDR3 is TGTGCCAGTAACGCGTGGGCCGACACTGAAGCTTTCTTT. The V call is TRBV19, the J call TRBJ1-1; unclear D gene. The germline V and J ends were trimmed by 7 bases and 3 bases, with 12 bases remaining between them. The germline CDR1 and CDR2 sequences are LNHDA and SQIVND (reference sequence). This CDR3 spans 13 amino acids.

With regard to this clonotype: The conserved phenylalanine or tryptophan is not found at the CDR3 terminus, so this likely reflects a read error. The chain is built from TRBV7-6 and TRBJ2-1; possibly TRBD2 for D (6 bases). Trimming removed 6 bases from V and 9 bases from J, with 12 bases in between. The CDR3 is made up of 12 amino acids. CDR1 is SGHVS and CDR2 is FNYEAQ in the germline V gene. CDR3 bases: TGTGCCAGCAGTTCAACTAGCATTGAGCAGTTCGTC. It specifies CASSSTSIEQFV.

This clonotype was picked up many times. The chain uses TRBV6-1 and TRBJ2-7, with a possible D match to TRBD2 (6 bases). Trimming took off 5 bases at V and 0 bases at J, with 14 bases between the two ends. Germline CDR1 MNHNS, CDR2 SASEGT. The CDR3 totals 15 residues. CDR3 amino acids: CASSFLAESSYEQYF. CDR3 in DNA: TGTGCCAGCAGTTTTTTAGCGGAGAGCTCCTACGAGCAGTACTTC.

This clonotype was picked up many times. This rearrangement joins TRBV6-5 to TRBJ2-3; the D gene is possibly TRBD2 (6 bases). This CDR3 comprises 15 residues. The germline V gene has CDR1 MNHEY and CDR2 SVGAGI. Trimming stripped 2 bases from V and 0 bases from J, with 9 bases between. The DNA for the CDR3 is TGTGCCAGCAGTTACGAGGAGGGGAGCACAGATACGCAGTATTTT. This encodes CASSYEEGSTDTQYF.

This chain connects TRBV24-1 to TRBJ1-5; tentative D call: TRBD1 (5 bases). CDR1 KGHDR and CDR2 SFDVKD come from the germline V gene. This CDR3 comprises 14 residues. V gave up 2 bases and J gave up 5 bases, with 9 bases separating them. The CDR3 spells CATSDYWDDQPQHF. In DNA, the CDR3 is TGTGCCACCAGTGATTATTGGGACGATCAGCCCCAGCATTTT.

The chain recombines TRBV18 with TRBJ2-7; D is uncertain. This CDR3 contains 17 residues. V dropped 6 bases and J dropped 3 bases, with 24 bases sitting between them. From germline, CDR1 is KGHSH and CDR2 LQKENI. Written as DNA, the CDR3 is TGTGCCAGCTCTCCCGAGTCCCCCTCGCTCCTCCTCTACGAGCAGTACTTC. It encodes CASSPESPSLLLYEQYF.

CDR3 in amino acids: CASSPGTGGTANYGYTF. The CDR3 bases are TGTGCCAGCTCACCAGGGACAGGGGGCACTGCTAACTATGGCTACACCTTC. This chain links TRBV18 with TRBJ1-2, with 12 positions matching TRBD1. The trim removed 2 bases at V and 0 bases at J, leaving 4 bases unmatched. The CDR3 is made up of 17 amino acids. The germline CDR1 and CDR2 sequences are KGHSH and LQKENI.